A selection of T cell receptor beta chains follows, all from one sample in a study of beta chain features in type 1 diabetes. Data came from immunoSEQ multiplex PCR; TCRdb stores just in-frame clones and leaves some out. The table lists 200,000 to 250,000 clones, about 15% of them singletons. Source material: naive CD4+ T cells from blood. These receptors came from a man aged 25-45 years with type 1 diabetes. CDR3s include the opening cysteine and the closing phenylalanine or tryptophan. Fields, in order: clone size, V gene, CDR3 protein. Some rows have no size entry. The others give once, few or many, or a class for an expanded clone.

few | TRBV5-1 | CASSFSPPYGYEQYF
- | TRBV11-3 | CASSLVPGMNTEAFF
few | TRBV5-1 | CASSLDTGGGTQYF
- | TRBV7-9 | CASSLGTAGNEQFF
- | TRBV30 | CAWSGGSPPGEQYF
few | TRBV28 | CASTPPTGRSSYEQYF
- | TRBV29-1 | CSVEDQGGYEQYF
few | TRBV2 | CASSVKGASTDTQYF
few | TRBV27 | CASSPWTGQETQYF
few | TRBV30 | CAWSVGTGGTEAFF
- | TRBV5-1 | CASSFSGVTDTQYF
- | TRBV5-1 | CASSLVQGNTEAFF
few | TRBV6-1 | CASRRDISDYGYTF
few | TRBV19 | CASSPRTGDIGGYTF
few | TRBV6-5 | CASSYDTPGQLTEAFF
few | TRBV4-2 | CASSQDRSNTGELFF
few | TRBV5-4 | CASSLGAREGQETQYF
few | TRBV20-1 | CSARAASEQYF
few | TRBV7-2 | CASSLGLRETHNEQFF
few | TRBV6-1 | CASSEDPGWREKLFF
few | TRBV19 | CASSIPAFGRARNEQFF
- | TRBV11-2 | CASSTSLRDRGPTGAFF
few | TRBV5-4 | CASSLPSVDTQYF
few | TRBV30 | CAWGPGQSSYEQYF
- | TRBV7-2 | CASSLGPDYEQYF
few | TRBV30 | CAWSVNLVYGYTF
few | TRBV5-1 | CASSPLGAGGNNEQFF
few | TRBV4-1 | CASSQDPTGNQPQHF
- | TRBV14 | CASSRDPRTGGSYEQYF
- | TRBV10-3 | CAISGGSGKADTQYF
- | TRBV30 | CAWSMGGSNYGYTF
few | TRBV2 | CASSETGMGTDTQYF
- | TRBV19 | CASRRGLGVEQYF
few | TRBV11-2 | CASTTAGEQFF
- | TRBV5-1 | CASTPTRDRPLSVYEQYF
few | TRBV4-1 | CASSPGLASPVAGELFF
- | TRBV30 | CAWGQGTEQFF
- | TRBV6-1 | CASSGQRVGRAPETQYF
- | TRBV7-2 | CASSLGIGGGVNEQFF
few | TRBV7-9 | CASSQQVNTEAFF
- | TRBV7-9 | CASLLGTGGTDTQYF
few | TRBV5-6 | CASSLAKASGRVGFF
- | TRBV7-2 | CASSLFAGTGANEQFF
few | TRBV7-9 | CASSLATDTDTQYF
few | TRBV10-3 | CAISKTVLVTEAFF
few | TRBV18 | CASSPSGTGGTDTQYF
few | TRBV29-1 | CSVEDQAGRPDTQYF
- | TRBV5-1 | CASSLDGGAGQPQHF